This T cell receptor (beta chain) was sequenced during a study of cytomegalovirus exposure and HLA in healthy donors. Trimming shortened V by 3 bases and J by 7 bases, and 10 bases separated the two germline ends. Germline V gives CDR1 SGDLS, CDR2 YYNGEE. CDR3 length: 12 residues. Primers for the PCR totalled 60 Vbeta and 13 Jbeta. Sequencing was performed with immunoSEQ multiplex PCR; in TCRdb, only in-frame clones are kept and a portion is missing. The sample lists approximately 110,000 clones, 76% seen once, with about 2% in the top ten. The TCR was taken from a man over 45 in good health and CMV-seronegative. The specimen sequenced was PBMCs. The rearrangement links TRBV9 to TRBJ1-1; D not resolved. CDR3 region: CASSGYSGEAFF. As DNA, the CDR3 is TGTGCCAGCAGCGGGTACAGCGGTGAAGCTTTCTTT.